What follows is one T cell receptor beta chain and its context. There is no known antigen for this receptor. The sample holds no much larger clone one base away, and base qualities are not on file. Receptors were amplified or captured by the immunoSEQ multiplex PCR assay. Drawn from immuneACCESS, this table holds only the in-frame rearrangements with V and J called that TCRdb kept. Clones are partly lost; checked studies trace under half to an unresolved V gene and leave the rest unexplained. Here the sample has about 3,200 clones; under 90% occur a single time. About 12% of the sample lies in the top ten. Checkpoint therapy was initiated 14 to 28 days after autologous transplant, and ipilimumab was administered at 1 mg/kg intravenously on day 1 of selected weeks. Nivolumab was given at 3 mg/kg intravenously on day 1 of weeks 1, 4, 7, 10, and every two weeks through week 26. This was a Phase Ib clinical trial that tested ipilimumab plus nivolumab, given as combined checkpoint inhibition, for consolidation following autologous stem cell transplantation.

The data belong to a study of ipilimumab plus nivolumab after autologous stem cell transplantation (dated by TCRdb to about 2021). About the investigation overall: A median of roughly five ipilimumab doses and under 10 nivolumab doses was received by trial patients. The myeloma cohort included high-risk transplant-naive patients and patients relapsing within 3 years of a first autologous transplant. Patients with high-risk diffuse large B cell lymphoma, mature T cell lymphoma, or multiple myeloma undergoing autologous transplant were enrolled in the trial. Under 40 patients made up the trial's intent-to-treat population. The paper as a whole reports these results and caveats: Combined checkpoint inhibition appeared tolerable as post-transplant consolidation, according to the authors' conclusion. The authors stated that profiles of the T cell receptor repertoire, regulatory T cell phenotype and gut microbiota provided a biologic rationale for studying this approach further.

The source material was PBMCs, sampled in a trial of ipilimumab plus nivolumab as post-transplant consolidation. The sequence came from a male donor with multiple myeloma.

The nucleotides read TGCGCCAGCAGCTTGGTAGGGTTCACTGAAGCTTTCTTT. Its amino acids are CASSLVGFTEAFF. This receptor chain uses TRBV5-1 and TRBJ1-1, with no reliable assignment of the D segment. Cut back by 0 bases and 4 bases, the V and J ends lie 7 bases apart. Taken from cysteine to phenylalanine, the CDR3 has 13 residues. The only DNA kept is the CDR3, 39 bases in frame from the first base. Per the germline V gene, SGHRS is the CDR1 and YFSETQ is the CDR2. Full variable domain (CDR3 extended with the reference TRBV5-1 and TRBJ1-1 proteins): KAGVTQTPRYLIKTRGQQVTLSCSPISGHRSVSWYQQTPGQGLQFLFEYFSETQRNKGNFPGRFSGRQFSNSRSEMNVSTLELGDSALYLCASSLVGFTEAFFGQGTRLTVV.